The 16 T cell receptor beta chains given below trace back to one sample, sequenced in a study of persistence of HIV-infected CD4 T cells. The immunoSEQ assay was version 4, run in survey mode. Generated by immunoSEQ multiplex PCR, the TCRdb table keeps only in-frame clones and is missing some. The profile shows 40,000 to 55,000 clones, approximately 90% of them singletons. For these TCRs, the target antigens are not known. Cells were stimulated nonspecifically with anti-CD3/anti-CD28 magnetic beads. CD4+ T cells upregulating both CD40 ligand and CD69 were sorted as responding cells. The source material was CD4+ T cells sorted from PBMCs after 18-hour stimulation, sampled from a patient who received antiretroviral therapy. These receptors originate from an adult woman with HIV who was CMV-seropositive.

In DNA form, the CDR3 reads TGTGCTAGTGGTTTGGTTGGCCAGAGCTACGAGCAGTACTTC. Amino acid sequence: CASGLVGQSYEQYF. This rearrangement joins TRBV12-5 to TRBJ2-7; no reliable D call. Germline loops: CDR1 LGHNT, CDR2 FRNRAP. V was pared by 0 bases and J by 3 bases, with 9 bases between. CDR3 length: 14 residues.

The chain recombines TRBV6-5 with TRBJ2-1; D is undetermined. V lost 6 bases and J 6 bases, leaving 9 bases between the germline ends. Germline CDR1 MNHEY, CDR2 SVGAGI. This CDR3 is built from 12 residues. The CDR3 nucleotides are TGTGCCAGCAGCAGCAGGAGCAATGAGCAGTTCTTC. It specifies CASSSRSNEQFF.

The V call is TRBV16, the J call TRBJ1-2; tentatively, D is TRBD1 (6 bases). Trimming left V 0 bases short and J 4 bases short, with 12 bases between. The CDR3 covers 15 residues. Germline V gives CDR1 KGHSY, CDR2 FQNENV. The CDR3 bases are TGTGCCAGCAGCCAATCGAGGGGGGGCTCCTATGGCTACACCTTC. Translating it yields CASSQSRGGSYGYTF.

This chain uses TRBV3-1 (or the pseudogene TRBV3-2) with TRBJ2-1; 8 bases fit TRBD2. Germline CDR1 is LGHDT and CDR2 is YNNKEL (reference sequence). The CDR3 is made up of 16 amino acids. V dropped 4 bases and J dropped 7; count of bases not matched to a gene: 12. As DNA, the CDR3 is TGTGCCAGCAGCCCCCTTTTGGAGCGGGAGAAAAATGAGCAGTTCTTC. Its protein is CASSPLLEREKNEQFF.

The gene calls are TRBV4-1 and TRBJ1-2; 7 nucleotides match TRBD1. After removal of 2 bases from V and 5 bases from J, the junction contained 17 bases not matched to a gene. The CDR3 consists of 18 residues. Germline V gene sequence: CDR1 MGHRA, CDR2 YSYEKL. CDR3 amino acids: CASSQSPPGGGDLYGYTF. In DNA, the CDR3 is TGCGCCAGCAGCCAATCCCCCCCCGGAGGGGGCGACTTATATGGCTACACCTTC.

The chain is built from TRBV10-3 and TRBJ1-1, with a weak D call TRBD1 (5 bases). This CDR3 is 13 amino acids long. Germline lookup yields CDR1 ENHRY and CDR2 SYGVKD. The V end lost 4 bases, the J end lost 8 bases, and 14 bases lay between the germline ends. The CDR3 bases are TGTGCCATCAGTGGGTTACAGGCATCCGAAGCTTTCTTT. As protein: CAISGLQASEAFF.

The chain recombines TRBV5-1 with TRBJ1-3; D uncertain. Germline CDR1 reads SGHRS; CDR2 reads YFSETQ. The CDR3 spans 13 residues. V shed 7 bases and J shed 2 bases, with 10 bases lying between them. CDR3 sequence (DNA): TGCGCCAGCCGAATGGATGCTGGAAACACCATATATTTT. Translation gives CASRMDAGNTIYF.

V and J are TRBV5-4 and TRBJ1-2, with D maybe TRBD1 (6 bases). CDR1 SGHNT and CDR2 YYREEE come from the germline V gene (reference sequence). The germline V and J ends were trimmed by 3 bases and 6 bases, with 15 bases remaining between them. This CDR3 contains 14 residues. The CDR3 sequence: CASSSPGRGDGYTF. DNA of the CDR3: TGTGCCAGCAGCTCCCCTGGGAGGGGGGATGGCTACACCTTC.

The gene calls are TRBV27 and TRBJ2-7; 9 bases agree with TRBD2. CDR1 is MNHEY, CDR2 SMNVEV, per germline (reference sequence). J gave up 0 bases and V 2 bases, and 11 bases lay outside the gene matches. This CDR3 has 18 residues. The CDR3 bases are TGTGCCAGCAGTTTAAGTCCCCAGGGTAGCGGGAGCTCCTACGAGCAGTACTTC. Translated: CASSLSPQGSGSSYEQYF.

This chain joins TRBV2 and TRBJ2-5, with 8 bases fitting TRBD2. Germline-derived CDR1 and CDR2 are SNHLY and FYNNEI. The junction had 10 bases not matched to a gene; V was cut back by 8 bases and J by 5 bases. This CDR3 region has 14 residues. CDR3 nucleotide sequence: TGTGCCAGCCAGACGGGGGGGCGACAGGAGACCCAGTACTTC. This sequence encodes CASQTGGRQETQYF.

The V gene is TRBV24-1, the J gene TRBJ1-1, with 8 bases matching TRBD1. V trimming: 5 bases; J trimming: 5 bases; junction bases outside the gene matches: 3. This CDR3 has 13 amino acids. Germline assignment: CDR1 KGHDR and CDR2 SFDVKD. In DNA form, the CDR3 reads TGTGCCACCAGTGGCAACAGGGGGACTGAAGCTTTCTTT. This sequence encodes CATSGNRGTEAFF.

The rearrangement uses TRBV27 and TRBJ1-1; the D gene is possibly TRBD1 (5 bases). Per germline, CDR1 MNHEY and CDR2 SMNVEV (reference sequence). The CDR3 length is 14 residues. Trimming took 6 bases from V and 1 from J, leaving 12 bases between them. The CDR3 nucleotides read TGTGCCAGCAGAGCCAGGGAACGGAACACTGAAGCTTTCTTT. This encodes CASRARERNTEAFF.

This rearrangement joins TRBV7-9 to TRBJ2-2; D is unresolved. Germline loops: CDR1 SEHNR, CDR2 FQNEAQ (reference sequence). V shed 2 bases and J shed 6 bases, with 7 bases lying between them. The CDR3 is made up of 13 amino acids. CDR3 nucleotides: TGTGCCAGCAGCTTAAGTAATGCCGGGGAGCTGTTTTTT. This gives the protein CASSLSNAGELFF.

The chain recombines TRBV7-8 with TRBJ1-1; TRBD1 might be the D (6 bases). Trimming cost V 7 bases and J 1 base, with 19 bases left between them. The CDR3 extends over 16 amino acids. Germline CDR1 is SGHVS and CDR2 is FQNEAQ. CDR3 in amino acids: CASTHPVGGPNTEAFF. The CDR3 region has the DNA TGTGCCAGCACCCATCCGGTAGGGGGACCGAACACTGAAGCTTTCTTT.

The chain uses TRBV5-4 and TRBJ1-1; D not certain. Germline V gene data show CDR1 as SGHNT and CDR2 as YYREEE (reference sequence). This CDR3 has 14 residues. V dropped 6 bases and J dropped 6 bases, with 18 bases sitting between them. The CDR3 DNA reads TGTGCCAGCACCCCGGGTGTAGTGGGTCCTGAAGCTTTCTTT. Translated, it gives CASTPGVVGPEAFF.

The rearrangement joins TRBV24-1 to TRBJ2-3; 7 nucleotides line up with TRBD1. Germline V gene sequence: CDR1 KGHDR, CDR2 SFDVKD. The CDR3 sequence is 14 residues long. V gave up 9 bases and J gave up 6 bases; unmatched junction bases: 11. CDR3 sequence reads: CATWKGGAADTQYF. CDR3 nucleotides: TGTGCCACCTGGAAAGGGGGCGCCGCGGATACGCAGTATTTT.